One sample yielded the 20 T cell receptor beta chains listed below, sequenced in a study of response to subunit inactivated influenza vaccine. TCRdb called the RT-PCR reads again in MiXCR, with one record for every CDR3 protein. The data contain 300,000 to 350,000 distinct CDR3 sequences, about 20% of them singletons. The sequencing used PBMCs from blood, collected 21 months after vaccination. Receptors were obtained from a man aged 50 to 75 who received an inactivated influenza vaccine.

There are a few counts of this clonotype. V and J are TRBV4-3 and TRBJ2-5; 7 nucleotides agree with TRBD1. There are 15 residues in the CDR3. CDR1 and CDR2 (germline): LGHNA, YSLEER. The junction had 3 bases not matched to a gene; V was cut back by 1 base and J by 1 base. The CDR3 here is CASSQAGTVQETQYF. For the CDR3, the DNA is TGCGCCAGCAGCCAAGCCGGGACAGTCCAAGAGACCCAGTACTTC.

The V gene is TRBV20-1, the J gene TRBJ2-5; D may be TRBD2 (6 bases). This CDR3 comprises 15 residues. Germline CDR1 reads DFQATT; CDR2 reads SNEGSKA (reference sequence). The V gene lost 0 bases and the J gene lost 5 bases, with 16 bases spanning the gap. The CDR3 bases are TGCAGTGCTAGAGATCGAGCGGGCCGGGTGGAGACCCAGTACTTC. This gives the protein CSARDRAGRVETQYF.

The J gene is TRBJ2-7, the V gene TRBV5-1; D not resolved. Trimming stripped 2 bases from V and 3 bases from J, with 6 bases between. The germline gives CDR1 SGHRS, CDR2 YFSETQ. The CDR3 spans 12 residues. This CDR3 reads CASSLSDYEQYF. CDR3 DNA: TGCGCCAGCAGCTTAAGCGACTACGAGCAGTACTTC.

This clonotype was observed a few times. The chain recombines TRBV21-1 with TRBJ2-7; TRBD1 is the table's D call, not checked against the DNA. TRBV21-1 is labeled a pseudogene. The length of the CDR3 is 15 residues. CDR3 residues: CASSNIGTGCCEQYF. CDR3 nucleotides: TGTGCCAGCAGCAATATTGGGACAGGATGTTGCGAGCAGTACTTC.

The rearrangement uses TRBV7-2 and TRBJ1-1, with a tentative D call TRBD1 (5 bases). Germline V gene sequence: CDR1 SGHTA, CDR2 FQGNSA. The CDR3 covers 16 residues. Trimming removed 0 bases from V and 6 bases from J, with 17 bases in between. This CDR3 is CASSLASGRWGAEAFF. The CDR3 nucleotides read TGTGCCAGCAGCTTAGCTTCGGGACGTTGGGGCGCTGAAGCTTTCTTT.

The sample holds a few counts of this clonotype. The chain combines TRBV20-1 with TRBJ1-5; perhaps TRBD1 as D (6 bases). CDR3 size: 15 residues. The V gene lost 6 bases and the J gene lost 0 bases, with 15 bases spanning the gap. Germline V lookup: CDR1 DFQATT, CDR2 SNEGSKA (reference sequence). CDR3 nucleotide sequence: TGCAGTGCAGGGGGGCGGCAGAATAGCAATCAGCCCCAGCATTTT. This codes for CSAGGRQNSNQPQHF.

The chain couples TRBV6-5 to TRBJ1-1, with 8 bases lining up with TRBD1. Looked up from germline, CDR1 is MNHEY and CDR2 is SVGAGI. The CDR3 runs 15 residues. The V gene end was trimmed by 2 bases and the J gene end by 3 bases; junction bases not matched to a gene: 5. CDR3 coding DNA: TGTGCCAGCAGTTACATACCAGGGGGCCACACTGAAGCTTTCTTT. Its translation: CASSYIPGGHTEAFF.

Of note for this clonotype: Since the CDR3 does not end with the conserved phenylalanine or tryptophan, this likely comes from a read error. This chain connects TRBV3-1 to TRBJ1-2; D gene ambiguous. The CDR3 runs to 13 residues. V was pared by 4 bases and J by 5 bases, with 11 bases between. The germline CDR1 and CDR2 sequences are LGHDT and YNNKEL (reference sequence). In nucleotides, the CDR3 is TGTGCCAGCAGCCCCTCGAGGGAATATGGCTACACCTCC. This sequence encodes CASSPSREYGYTS.

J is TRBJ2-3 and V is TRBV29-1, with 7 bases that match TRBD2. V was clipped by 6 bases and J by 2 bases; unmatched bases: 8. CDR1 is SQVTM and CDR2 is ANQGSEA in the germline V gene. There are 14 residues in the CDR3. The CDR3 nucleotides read TGCAGCGTATCCTCCGGGACTACCACAGATACGCAGTATTTT. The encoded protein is CSVSSGTTTDTQYF.

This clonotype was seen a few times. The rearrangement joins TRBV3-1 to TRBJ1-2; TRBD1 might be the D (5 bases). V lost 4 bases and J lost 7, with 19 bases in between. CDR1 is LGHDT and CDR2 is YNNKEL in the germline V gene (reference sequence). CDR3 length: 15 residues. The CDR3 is CASSPGNRGLGGYTF. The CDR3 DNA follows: TGTGCCAGCAGCCCGGGGAACCGGGGACTGGGTGGCTACACCTTC.

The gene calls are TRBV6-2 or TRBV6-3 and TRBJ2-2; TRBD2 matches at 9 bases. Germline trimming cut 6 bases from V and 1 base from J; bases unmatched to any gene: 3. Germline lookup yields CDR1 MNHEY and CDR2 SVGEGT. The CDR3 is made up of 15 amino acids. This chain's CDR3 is CASRLSGGNTGELFF. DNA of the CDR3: TGTGCCAGCAGACTTAGCGGGGGGAACACCGGGGAGCTGTTTTTT.

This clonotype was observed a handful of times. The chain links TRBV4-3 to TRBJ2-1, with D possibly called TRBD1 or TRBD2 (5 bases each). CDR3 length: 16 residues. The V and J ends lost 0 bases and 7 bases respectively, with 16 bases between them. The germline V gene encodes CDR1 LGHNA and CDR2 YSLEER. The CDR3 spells CASSQDLMGEWNEQFF. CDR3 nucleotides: TGCGCCAGCAGCCAAGATCTTATGGGGGAGTGGAATGAGCAGTTCTTC.

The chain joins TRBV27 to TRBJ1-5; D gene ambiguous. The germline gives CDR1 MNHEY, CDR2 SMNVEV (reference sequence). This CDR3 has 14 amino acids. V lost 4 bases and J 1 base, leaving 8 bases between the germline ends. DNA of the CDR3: TGTGCCAGCAGTTATGGAGGCAGCAATCAGCCCCAGCATTTT. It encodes CASSYGGSNQPQHF.

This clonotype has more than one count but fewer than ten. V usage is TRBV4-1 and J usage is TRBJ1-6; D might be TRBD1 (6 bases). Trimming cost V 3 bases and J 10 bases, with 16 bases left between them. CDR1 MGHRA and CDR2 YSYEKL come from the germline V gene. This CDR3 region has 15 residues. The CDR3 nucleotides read TGCGCCAGCAGCCAGATACAGGGACTTGCGTCACCCCTCCACTTT. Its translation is CASSQIQGLASPLHF.

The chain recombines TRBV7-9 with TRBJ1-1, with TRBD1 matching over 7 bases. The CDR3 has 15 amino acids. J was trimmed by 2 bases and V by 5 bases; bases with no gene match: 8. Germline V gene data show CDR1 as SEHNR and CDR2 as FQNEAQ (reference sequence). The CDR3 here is CASSDRDFTNTEAFF. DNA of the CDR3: TGTGCCAGCAGCGACAGGGATTTCACAAACACTGAAGCTTTCTTT.

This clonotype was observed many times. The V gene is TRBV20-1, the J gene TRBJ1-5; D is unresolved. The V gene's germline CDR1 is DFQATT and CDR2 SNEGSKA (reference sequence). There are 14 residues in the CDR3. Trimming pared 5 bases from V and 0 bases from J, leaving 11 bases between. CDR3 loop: CSAPAVYSNQPQHF. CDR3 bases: TGCAGTGCTCCGGCAGTCTATAGCAATCAGCCCCAGCATTTT.

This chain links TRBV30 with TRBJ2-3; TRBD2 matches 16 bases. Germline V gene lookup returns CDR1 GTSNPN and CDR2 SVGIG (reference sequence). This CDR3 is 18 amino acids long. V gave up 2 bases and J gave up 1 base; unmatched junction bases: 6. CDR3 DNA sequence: TGTGCCTGGAGTTCGGGACTAGCGGGGGGGATCGGCACAGATACGCAGTATTTT. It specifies CAWSSGLAGGIGTDTQYF.

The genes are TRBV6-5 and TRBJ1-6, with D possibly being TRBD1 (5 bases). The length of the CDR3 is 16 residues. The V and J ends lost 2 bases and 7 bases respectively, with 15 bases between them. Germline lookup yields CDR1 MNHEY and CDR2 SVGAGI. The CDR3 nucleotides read TGTGCCAGCAGTTACAACGGGGCTCGGCCGAATTCACCCCTCCACTTT. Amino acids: CASSYNGARPNSPLHF.

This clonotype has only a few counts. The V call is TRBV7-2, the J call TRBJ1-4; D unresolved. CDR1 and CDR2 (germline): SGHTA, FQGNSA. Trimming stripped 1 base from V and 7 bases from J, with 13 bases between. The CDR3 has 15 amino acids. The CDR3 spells CASSLGMGFSEKLFF. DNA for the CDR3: TGTGCCAGCAGCTTAGGAATGGGATTTAGTGAAAAACTGTTTTTT.

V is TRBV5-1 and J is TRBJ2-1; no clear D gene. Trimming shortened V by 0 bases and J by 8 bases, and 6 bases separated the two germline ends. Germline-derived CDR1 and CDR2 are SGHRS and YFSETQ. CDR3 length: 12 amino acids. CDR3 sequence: CASSLGYHEQFF. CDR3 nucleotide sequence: TGCGCCAGCAGCTTGGGGTATCATGAGCAGTTCTTC.